One and the same sample provided the 15 T cell receptor beta chains below, sequenced in a study of T cells in Graves' hyperthyroidism and ophthalmopathy. RNA transcripts provided the source from which TCR beta CDR3 regions were amplified. RT-PCR in the first round (using the HTBI primer set) targeted the TCR CDR3. TCRdb called the multiplex PCR reads again in MiXCR, with one record for every CDR3 protein. This repertoire shows 450,000 to 700,000 distinct CDR3 sequences, 40% to 55% found once; its top ten account for around 7.7%. The sequencing input was peripheral blood or thyroid tissue (not recorded which). The receptors were gathered from a woman younger than 35 with Graves' hyperthyroidism.

The rearrangement uses TRBV20-1 and TRBJ2-2; D remains unclear. This CDR3 has 12 amino acids. Germline CDR1 reads DFQATT; CDR2 reads SNEGSKA (reference sequence). V was cut by 6 bases and J by 8 bases, with 13 bases left in between. The chain's CDR3 is CSALDLTGELFF. The CDR3 region has the DNA TGCAGTGCCCTGGACCTGACTGGGGAGCTGTTTTTT.

The rearrangement joins TRBV11-2 to TRBJ1-4; the match to TRBD1 covers 9 bases. This CDR3 is built from 14 residues. Germline V gives CDR1 SGHAT, CDR2 FQNNGV. V lost 6 bases, J lost 8 bases, and 7 bases stayed unmatched. The CDR3 loop is CASRRDRVDEKLFF. The CDR3, as DNA: TGTGCCAGCAGGAGGGACAGGGTAGACGAAAAACTGTTTTTT.

In the case of this clonotype: With a much larger clone just one base away, this may be a read error. The genes are TRBV2 and TRBJ2-7; D is ambiguous. The germline V gene has CDR1 SNHLY and CDR2 FYNNEI. The CDR3 runs to 14 residues. Trimming removed 6 bases from V and 6 bases from J, with 18 bases in between. CDR3: CASRTLTGHAEQYF. The CDR3 DNA reads as TGTGCCAGCAGAACACTGACCGGCCACGCCGAGCAGTACTTC.

The chain links TRBV10-3 to TRBJ1-2, with 7 nucleotides matching TRBD1. Per germline, CDR1 ENHRY and CDR2 SYGVKD. Losses at the gene ends were 2 bases for V and 1 base for J; bases not matched to a gene: 4. The CDR3 totals 15 residues. For the CDR3, the DNA is TGTGCCATCAGTGAGAGGGACAGCAGTAACTATGGCTACACCTTC. The encoded protein is CAISERDSSNYGYTF.

V usage is TRBV5-1 and J usage is TRBJ2-3, with D unclear. Per germline, CDR1 SGHRS and CDR2 YFSETQ. This CDR3 comprises 13 residues. Trimming pared 2 bases from V and 3 bases from J, leaving 7 bases between. CDR3 nucleotide sequence: TGCGCCAGCAGCTTCGCTCCGACAGATACGCAGTATTTT. Its protein is CASSFAPTDTQYF.

The chain joins TRBV6-6 to TRBJ2-5; TRBD1 is a possible D gene (5 bases). V lost 6 bases to trimming and J lost 7 bases, with 15 bases between them. The CDR3 is 13 residues long. Germline assignment: CDR1 MNHNY and CDR2 SVGAGI (reference sequence). Here the CDR3 DNA reads TGTGCCAGCAGCTCTACAGGTCCGGTGACCCAGTACTTC. Translated, it gives CASSSTGPVTQYF.

The chain combines TRBV9 with TRBJ2-3; D call uncertain. CDR1 and CDR2 (germline): SGDLS, YYNGEE. V lost 0 bases and J lost 2, with 4 bases in between. The length of the CDR3 is 13 residues. The CDR3 nucleotides read TGTGCCAGCAGCGTAGTCCTCACAGATACGCAGTATTTT. As protein: CASSVVLTDTQYF.

This clonotype appeared a single time. The CDR3 here is CATNPGELFF. CDR3 sequence (DNA): TGTGCCACCAACCCAGGGGAGCTGTTTTTT. The chain uses TRBV15 and TRBJ2-2, with D unclear. Germline lookup yields CDR1 LNHNV and CDR2 YYDKDF (reference sequence). Trimming cost V 7 bases and J 8 bases, with 5 bases left between them. This CDR3 is 10 amino acids long.

This clonotype has a count of ten or more. This chain joins TRBV10-3 and TRBJ2-7; tentatively, D is TRBD2 (5 bases). This CDR3 region has 16 residues. Between the trimmed V and J ends, which lost 0 bases and 7 bases, there was a span of 19 bases. Germline-derived CDR1 and CDR2 are ENHRY and SYGVKD. CDR3 coding DNA: TGTGCCATCAGTGAGTCGAGTTGGGGAGCCTCAAGGGAGCAGTACTTC. Its protein product is CAISESSWGASREQYF.

Comment on this clonotype: Here the CDR3 omits its conserved ending phenylalanine or tryptophan, so a read error is the likely source. It is unclear where the CDR3 begins or ends on the DNA, so no DNA is shown, and the CDR3 is as TCRdb lists it. The rearrangement uses TRBV15 and TRBJ2-7; the table's D call of TRBD2 was not tested on the DNA. 9 amino acids form the CDR3, both terminal residues included. CDR1 and CDR2 from the germline V gene are LNHNV and YYDKDF (reference sequence). The CDR3 region is CATSRPSAG.

The chain uses TRBV29-1 and TRBJ2-2, with D uncertain. CDR3 length: 10 amino acids. Per germline, CDR1 SQVTM and CDR2 ANQGSEA. V gave up 8 bases and J gave up 7 bases, with 8 bases separating them. CDR3 nucleotide sequence: TGCAGCTCAAGTAGCGGGGAGCTGTTTTTT. It specifies CSSSSGELFF.

This clonotype was seen ten or more times. Germline and junction disagree at one end, which may indicate a read error. This sequence joins TRBV10-2 and TRBJ1-1; D is unclear. Germline V lookup: CDR1 WSHSY, CDR2 SAAADI. The CDR3 spans 11 residues. This CDR3 is CASSQGNEAFF. In DNA, the CDR3 is TGTGCCAGCAGTCAAGGGAATGAAGCTTTCTTT.

The genes are TRBV6-6 and TRBJ2-7; the match to TRBD2 covers 8 bases. J gave up 3 bases and V 3 bases, and 19 bases lay outside the gene matches. This CDR3 comprises 19 residues. Germline values: CDR1 MNHNY, CDR2 SVGAGI (reference sequence). Here the CDR3 DNA reads TGTGCCAGCAGTTATCTAATGTTAGCGGGATCCAAGCTAAACTACGAGCAGTACTTC. Translation gives CASSYLMLAGSKLNYEQYF.

Turning to this clonotype: The CDR3 does not close with the conserved phenylalanine or tryptophan, likely indicating a read error. The limits of the CDR3 on the DNA are not certain, so only TCRdb's listed CDR3 is given. This chain links TRBV12-3 or TRBV12-4 with TRBJ1-4; the table's D call, TRBD1, was not checked against the DNA. The CDR3 has 9 residues if both end residues are counted. CDR3 region: CASSLHWTI.

The table lists this clonotype with many counts. This chain uses TRBV7-7 with TRBJ1-6; unclear D gene. The V end lost 1 base, the J end lost 10 bases, and 8 bases lay between the germline ends. The CDR3 consists of 13 residues. Germline loops: CDR1 SSHAT, CDR2 FNYEAQ (reference sequence). CDR3 residues: CASSLEAGSPLHF. In nucleotides, the CDR3 is TGTGCCAGCAGCTTAGAAGCCGGATCACCCCTCCACTTT.